This T cell receptor beta chain was recorded in a study of shared clonotypes between healthy human individuals. Genomic DNA (from each subset) was split evenly across several immunoSEQ plates. Using immunoSEQ multiplex PCR, the repertoire was profiled, and TCRdb retains in-frame clones only, with some absent. The data show 950,000 to 1,100,000 clones, about three quarters seen once. Study-wide results and limits: Exclusively blood specimens were collected; tissue repertoires likely differ. Non-shared clonotypes displayed generation probabilities falling below those of clonotypes present in all four donors.

This clone was observed a handful of times. What it binds is unknown. Trimming removed 6 bases at V and 0 bases at J, with 9 bases between. The CDR3 has 15 residues. Germline-derived CDR1 and CDR2 are MNHEY and SMNVEV (reference sequence). The sequenced sample was memory CD4+ T cells sorted from blood. Documented subset: CD45RA-negative fraction. The chain links TRBV27 to TRBJ1-6; TRBD1 is a possible D gene (6 bases). This receptor was identified in a man aged 18 to 29 in good health. CDR3 in DNA: TGTGCCAGCAGAGACAGGAGCTCCTATAATTCACCCCTCCACTTT. Translating it yields CASRDRSSYNSPLHF.